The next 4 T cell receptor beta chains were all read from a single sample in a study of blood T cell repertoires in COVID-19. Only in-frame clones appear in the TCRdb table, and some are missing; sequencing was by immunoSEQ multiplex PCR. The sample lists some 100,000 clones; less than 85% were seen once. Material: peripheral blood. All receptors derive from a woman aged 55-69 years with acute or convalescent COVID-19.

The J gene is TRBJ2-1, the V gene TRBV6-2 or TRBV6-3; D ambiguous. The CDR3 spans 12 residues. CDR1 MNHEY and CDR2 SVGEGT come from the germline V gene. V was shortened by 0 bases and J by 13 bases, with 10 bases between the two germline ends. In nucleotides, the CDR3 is TGTGCCAGCAGTTACTCGAGCCAACGCCAGTTCTTC. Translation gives CASSYSSQRQFF.

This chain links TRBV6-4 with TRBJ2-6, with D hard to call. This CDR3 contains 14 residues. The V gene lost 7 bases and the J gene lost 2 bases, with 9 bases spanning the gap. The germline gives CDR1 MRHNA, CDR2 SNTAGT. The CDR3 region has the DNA TGTGCCAGCACCTTAACAGCTGGGGCCAACGTCCTGACTTTC. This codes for CASTLTAGANVLTF.

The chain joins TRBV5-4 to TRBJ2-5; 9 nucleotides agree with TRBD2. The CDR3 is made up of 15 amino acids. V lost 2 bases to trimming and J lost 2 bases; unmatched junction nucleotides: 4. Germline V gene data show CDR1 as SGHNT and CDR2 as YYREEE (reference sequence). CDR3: CASSFPSGEQETQYF. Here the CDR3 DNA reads TGTGCCAGCAGCTTCCCTAGCGGGGAACAAGAGACCCAGTACTTC.

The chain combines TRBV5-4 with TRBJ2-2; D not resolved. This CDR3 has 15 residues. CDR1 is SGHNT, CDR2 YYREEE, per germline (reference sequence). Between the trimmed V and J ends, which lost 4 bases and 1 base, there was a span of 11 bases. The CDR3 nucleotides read TGTGCCAGCAGCCGGAGTACGCAGAACACCGGGGAGCTGTTTTTT. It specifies CASSRSTQNTGELFF.